This T cell receptor beta chain was obtained from a study of blood T cell repertoires in COVID-19. Study information: COVID-19 samples, acute and convalescent, were from the United States, Italy and Spain.

Original analysis: Reference gene primer amplification yielded estimated nucleated cell counts. Profiling relied on immunoSEQ multiplex PCR, and the TCRdb table lists in-frame clones only, not all of them. V and J calls and clone size are given by that table; D and trimming were obtained from the DNA. The table has around 440,000 clones, 70% to 90% seen once. This CDR3 is built from 14 residues. The germline V gene encodes CDR1 LNHDA and CDR2 SQIVND (reference sequence). Trimming stripped 3 bases from V and 6 bases from J, with 14 bases between. The receptor was derived from a woman aged 45-65 years with COVID-19, enrolled during active disease. J is TRBJ1-1 and V is TRBV19, with a possible D match to TRBD1 (6 bases). The specimen sequenced was peripheral blood. Here the CDR3 reads CASSIWEGGAEAFF. The DNA of the CDR3 is TGTGCCAGTAGTATCTGGGAGGGGGGAGCTGAAGCTTTCTTT.